This T cell receptor (beta chain) was sequenced during a study of OX40 agonist ivuxolimab in advanced cancers. Notes on this clone: Its antigen remains unidentified.

From germline, CDR1 is SQVTM and CDR2 ANQGSEA. This CDR3 is 11 amino acids long. Trimming removed 5 bases from V and 3 bases from J, with 7 bases in between. TCRdb's table, derived via immunoSEQ multiplex PCR, lists solely in-frame clones and lacks some. The sample has fewer than 50,000 clones, about 90% seen once. Study-level points and caveats: The antigen specificity of the peripheral T cells (those that were expanded) was not determined.

This specimen consisted of CD4+ or CD8+ T cells sorted from blood, obtained in a trial of the OX40 agonist ivuxolimab. The sequence came from an adult with an advanced solid tumor such as melanoma, head and neck, liver or kidney cancer. The chain links TRBV29-1 to TRBJ1-2; D not certain. The CDR3 coding sequence is TGCAGCGTTCGACTGGACTATGGCTACACCTTC. Residues: CSVRLDYGYTF.